This T cell receptor beta chain was captured by sequencing in a study of graft-versus-host responses after intestinal transplantation. Study in general: Recipients across the board were started on anti-thymocyte globulin induction, then kept on tacrolimus and steroids for two to four years.

Study-level findings and limits: Early post-transplant falls in HvG clones accompanied the peak levels of circulating GvH clones. Clonal ratios of graft-versus-host to host-versus-graft in allografts were high for patients exhibiting graft-donor T cell macrochimerism. Recipient-marrow GvH clones were detected, some having first appeared in ileum or blood.

Ten or more counts support this clone. Germline V CDR1 and CDR2: SGHTA, FQGNSA. The CDR3 consists of 13 residues. V shed 8 bases, J shed 2 bases, and the junction held 5 bases outside the gene matches. Sequencing was performed with immunoSEQ multiplex PCR; in TCRdb, only in-frame clones are kept and a portion is missing. The sample records 15,000 to 18,000 clones, approximately 33% being singletons. This chain joins TRBV7-2 and TRBJ2-5, with 7 bases aligning to TRBD2. The sequence came from a human patient who received an intestinal transplant. The specimen comprised alloreactive CD4+ T cells from a mixed lymphocyte reaction culture, sampled before intestinal transplant. This sample's subset: CFSE-low proliferating T cells sorted from roughly six-day pre-transplant mixed lymphocyte reaction (GvH or HvG direction). This chain's CDR3 is CASRPGGQETQYF. CDR3 bases: TGTGCCAGCCGACCGGGGGGACAAGAGACCCAGTACTTC. The full variable domain, rest sourced from reference TRBV7-2 and TRBJ2-5, is GAGVSQSPSNKVTEKGKDVELRCDPISGHTALYWYRQSLGQGLEFLIYFQGNSAPDKSGLPSDRFSAERTGGSVSTLTIQRTQQEDSAVYLCASRPGGQETQYFGPGTRLLVL.